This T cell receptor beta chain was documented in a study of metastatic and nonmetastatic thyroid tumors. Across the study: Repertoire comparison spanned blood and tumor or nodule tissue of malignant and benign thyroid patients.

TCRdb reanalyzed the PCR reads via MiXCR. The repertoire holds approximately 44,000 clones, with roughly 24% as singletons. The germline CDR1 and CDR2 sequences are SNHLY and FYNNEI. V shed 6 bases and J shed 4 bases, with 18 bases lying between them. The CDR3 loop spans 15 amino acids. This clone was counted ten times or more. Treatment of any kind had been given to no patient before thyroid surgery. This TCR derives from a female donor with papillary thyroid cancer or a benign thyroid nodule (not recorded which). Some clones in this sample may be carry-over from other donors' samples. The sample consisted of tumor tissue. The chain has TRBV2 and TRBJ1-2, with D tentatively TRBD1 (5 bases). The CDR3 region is CASRIPGTDFYGYTF. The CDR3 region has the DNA TGTGCCAGCAGGATACCCGGGACGGATTTCTATGGCTACACCTTC.